The entry below describes one T cell receptor beta chain. In Cohort 3, a recovered donor had either two negative PCRs, clearance, or symptom resolution. This specimen belongs to a study of blood T cell repertoires in COVID-19. Study information: The United States, Italy and Spain provided the acute and convalescent COVID-19 samples. PBMCs, B-cell-depleted T cells, or T cells provided the cDNA or gDNA that made up the material.

CDR1 and CDR2 from the germline V gene are SGDLS and YYNGEE. With 0 bases clipped from V and 7 bases from J, the junction kept 14 bases outside the gene matches. CDR3 length: 18 residues. How the authors handled the data: Reference gene primer amplification in the assay estimated nucleated cell counts. Measured with immunoSEQ multiplex PCR; TCRdb has only the in-frame clones, and not every one. V, J and clone size derive from that table, while D and trimming were established from the DNA sequence. The table includes 300,000 to 450,000 clones, roughly nine tenths detected once. The J gene is TRBJ2-2, the V gene TRBV9; 8 bases are shared with TRBD1. This receptor was taken from a man between 18 and 29 years old who had recovered from COVID-19. The sequenced material came from PBMCs or T cells enriched from blood (not recorded which). The CDR3 spells CASSVDKSSGGAGGELFF. The CDR3 DNA follows: TGTGCCAGCAGCGTAGATAAGTCGTCAGGGGGCGCTGGCGGGGAGCTGTTTTTT.